The 12 T cell receptor beta chains presented below share a single source sample, sequenced in a study of blood T cell repertoires in COVID-19. TCRdb's table, derived via immunoSEQ multiplex PCR, lists solely in-frame clones and lacks some. The data contain approximately 390,000 clones, just under 90% of them singletons. The sequencing input was PBMCs or T cells enriched from blood (not recorded which). Receptor source: a woman in her forties or fifties who had recovered from COVID-19.

The chain carries TRBV5-1 and TRBJ2-7; D is ambiguous. This CDR3 comprises 15 residues. From germline, CDR1 is SGHRS and CDR2 YFSETQ. The germline V and J ends were trimmed by 0 bases and 0 bases, with 10 bases remaining between them. The CDR3 region has the DNA TGCGCCAGCAGCTTGGGTGCAGAAAGCTCCTACGAGCAGTACTTC. Translation: CASSLGAESSYEQYF.

The chain employs TRBV30 and TRBJ2-2, with TRBD2 as a possible D gene (5 bases). This CDR3 is 12 amino acids long. V was pared by 5 bases and J by 5 bases, with 9 bases between. Germline assignment: CDR1 GTSNPN and CDR2 SVGIG (reference sequence). The CDR3: CAWCGLTGELFF. CDR3 sequence (DNA): TGTGCCTGGTGCGGGCTTACCGGGGAGCTGTTTTTT.

V gene TRBV7-3 combines with J gene TRBJ1-6; TRBD1 matches 10 bases. This CDR3 has 14 amino acids. Germline CDR1 is SGHTA and CDR2 is FQGTGA. V shed 5 bases, J shed 8 bases, and the junction held 3 bases outside the gene matches. CDR3 DNA sequence: TGTGCCAGCAGCAGGACAGGGGGTTATTCACCCCTCCACTTT. Protein: CASSRTGGYSPLHF.

This rearrangement joins TRBV30 to TRBJ1-2, with a weak D call TRBD1 (6 bases). This CDR3 spans 13 amino acids. V shed 3 bases and J shed 3 bases, with 11 bases lying between them. Germline V CDR1 and CDR2: GTSNPN, SVGIG (reference sequence). The CDR3 sequence: CAWRAGAYYGYTF. The DNA of the CDR3 is TGTGCCTGGAGGGCGGGGGCGTACTATGGCTACACCTTC.

The rearrangement links TRBV7-9 to TRBJ2-2; TRBD2 matches 12 bases. Germline assignment: CDR1 SEHNR and CDR2 FQNEAQ (reference sequence). CDR3 size: 17 residues. J lost 6 bases, V lost 4 bases, and 9 bases had no gene match. The CDR3 nucleotides read TGTGCCAGCAGCTCCCTCACTAGCGGGGGGACACCCGGGGAGCTGTTTTTT. As protein: CASSSLTSGGTPGELFF.

The V gene is TRBV18, the J gene TRBJ1-1, with D possibly TRBD1 on 6 matching bases. CDR3 length: 15 residues. Looked up from germline, CDR1 is KGHSH and CDR2 is LQKENI. Trimming stripped 3 bases from V and 5 bases from J, with 16 bases between. The CDR3 sequence: CASSPPIQGRTEAFF. Written as DNA, the CDR3 is TGTGCCAGCTCACCTCCAATACAGGGTCGGACTGAAGCTTTCTTT.

On this clone: A read error may account for a junction end that differs from germline. The chain has TRBV2 and TRBJ1-1, with 9 bases lining up with TRBD1. The CDR3 is 12 residues long. In germline, CDR1 is SNHLY, CDR2 FYNNEI. CDR3 loop: CASSERWDRAIF. In DNA form, the CDR3 reads TGTGCCAGCAGTGAGCGTTGGGACAGGGCTATCTTT.

This chain links TRBV7-9 with TRBJ1-1; no clear D. Trimming took off 5 bases at V and 2 bases at J, with 15 bases between the two ends. CDR1 and CDR2 (germline): SEHNR, FQNEAQ (reference sequence). The CDR3 contains 15 residues. The CDR3 is CASSPYRDINTEAFF. The DNA of the CDR3 is TGTGCCAGCAGCCCCTATCGAGACATAAACACTGAAGCTTTCTTT.

V and J are TRBV11-2 and TRBJ1-2; TRBD1 agrees at 11 bases. Germline CDR1 is SGHAT and CDR2 is FQNNGV. This CDR3 spans 14 amino acids. Trimming took 8 bases from V and 5 from J; bases not matched to a gene: 7. CDR3 loop: CASAFRDRGYGYTF. The CDR3 nucleotides read TGTGCCAGCGCGTTCCGGGACAGGGGGTATGGCTACACCTTC.

The CDR3 DNA reads as TGTGCCAGCAGTTTATCGGCGGGGACAGGGCCCTACGAGCAGTACTTC. Its protein is CASSLSAGTGPYEQYF. The chain is built from TRBV27 and TRBJ2-7; 9 bases line up with TRBD1. CDR3 length: 16 residues. V shed 0 bases, J shed 2 bases, and the junction held 5 bases outside the gene matches. Germline V gene sequence: CDR1 MNHEY, CDR2 SMNVEV (reference sequence).

The chain recombines TRBV27 with TRBJ1-2, with TRBD1 matching over 9 bases. Germline loops: CDR1 MNHEY, CDR2 SMNVEV (reference sequence). The CDR3 totals 15 residues. V trimming: 5 bases; J trimming: 2 bases; junction bases outside the gene matches: 6. CDR3 residues: CASSAGTGLNYGYTF. In DNA form, the CDR3 reads TGTGCCAGCAGTGCCGGGACAGGGCTCAACTATGGCTACACCTTC.

The genes are TRBV7-8 and TRBJ2-6; 7 nucleotides match TRBD2. CDR3 size: 20 residues. The germline V gene encodes CDR1 SGHVS and CDR2 FQNEAQ. Trimming removed 1 base from V and 1 base from J; junction bases left unmatched: 13. DNA for the CDR3: TGTGCCAGCAGCTTAGTAACTGGAAGCATCGGGGGGTCTGGGGCCAACGTCCTGACTTTC. This encodes CASSLVTGSIGGSGANVLTF.